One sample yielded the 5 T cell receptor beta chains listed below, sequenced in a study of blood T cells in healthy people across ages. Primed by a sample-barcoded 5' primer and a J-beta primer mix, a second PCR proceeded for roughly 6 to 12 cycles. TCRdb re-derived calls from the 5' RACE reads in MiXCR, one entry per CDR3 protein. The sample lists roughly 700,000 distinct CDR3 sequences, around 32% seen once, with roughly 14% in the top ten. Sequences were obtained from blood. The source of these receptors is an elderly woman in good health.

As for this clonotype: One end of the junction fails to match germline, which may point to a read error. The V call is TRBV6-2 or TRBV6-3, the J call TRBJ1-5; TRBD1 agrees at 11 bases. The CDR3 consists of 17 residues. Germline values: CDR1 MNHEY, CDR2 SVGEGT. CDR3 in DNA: TGTGCCGGCAGTCACCGGGACAGGGGGTTTGGCAATCAGCCCCAGCATTTT. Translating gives CAGSHRDRGFGNQPQHF.

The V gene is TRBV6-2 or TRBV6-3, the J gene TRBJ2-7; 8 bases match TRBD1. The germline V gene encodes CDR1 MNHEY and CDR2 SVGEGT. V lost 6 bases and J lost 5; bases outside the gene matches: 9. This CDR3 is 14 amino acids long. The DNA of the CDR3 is TGTGCCAGCAGCGTCAGGACAGGGACCCACGAGCAGTACTTC. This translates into CASSVRTGTHEQYF.

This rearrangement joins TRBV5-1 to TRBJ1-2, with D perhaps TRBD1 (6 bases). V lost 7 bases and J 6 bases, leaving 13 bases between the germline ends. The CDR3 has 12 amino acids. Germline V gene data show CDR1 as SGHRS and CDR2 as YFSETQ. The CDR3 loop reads CASGDRTDGYTF. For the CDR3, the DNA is TGCGCCAGCGGTGACAGGACGGATGGCTACACCTTC.

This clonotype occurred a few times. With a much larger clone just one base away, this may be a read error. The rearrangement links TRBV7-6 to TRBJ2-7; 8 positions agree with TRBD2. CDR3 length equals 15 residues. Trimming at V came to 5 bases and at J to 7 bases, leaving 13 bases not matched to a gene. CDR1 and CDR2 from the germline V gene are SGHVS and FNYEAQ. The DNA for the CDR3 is TGTGCCAGCAGCGATACTAGCGGAGGATACAATGAGCAGTACTTC. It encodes CASSDTSGGYNEQYF.

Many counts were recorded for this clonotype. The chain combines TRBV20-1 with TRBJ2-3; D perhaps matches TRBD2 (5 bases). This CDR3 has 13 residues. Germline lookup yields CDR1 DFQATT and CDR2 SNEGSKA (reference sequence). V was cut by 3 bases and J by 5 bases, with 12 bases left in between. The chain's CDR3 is CSAREFGEDTQYF. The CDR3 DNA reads TGCAGTGCTAGGGAGTTCGGGGAAGATACGCAGTATTTT.